The next 18 T cell receptor beta chains were all read from a single sample in a study of CD8+ T cells in alopecia areata. RNA extraction and reverse transcription yielded cDNA as sequencing template. Sequencing used immunoSEQ multiplex PCR; TCRdb keeps in-frame clones, though not all of them. Here the sample spans hundreds of thousands of clones, under 70% being singletons. Sequencing was performed on CD4+ T cells sorted from blood, taken at week 0. Source of these receptors: a human donor with alopecia areata.

This chain uses TRBV11-2 with TRBJ2-2; possibly TRBD2 for D (5 bases). CDR3 length: 14 amino acids. V dropped 5 bases and J dropped 6 bases, with 13 bases sitting between them. Germline V CDR1 and CDR2: SGHAT, FQNNGV. The CDR3: CASSRDKAAGELFF. The CDR3 DNA sequence: TGTGCCAGCAGCCGCGATAAAGCGGCCGGGGAGCTGTTTTTT. Based on the CDR3 plus reference TRBV11-2 and TRBJ2-2, the full variable domain is EAGVAQSPRYKIIEKRQSVAFWCNPISGHATLYWYQQILGQGPKLLIQFQNNGVVDDSQLPKDRFSAERLKGVDSTLKIQPAKLEDSAVYLCASSRDKAAGELFFGEGSRLTVL.

The J gene is TRBJ1-6, the V gene TRBV6-6, with D hard to call. Trimming took off 2 bases at V and 7 bases at J, with 6 bases between the two ends. Germline loops: CDR1 MNHNY, CDR2 SVGAGI (reference sequence). The CDR3 runs to 13 residues. The chain's CDR3 is CASSYKGNSPLHF. In DNA form, the CDR3 reads TGTGCCAGCAGTTACAAAGGGAATTCACCCCTCCACTTT.

This chain connects TRBV29-1 to TRBJ1-2; 8 bases fit TRBD1. The CDR3 runs 15 residues. V was pared by 8 bases and J by 4 bases, with 15 bases of the junction left unmatched. The germline V gene encodes CDR1 SQVTM and CDR2 ANQGSEA. DNA for the CDR3: TGCAGCTTCGGTTCCACAGGGGGAATGGGCTATGGCTACACCTTC. Amino acids: CSFGSTGGMGYGYTF.

The chain joins TRBV29-1 to TRBJ1-3; D might be TRBD1 (5 bases). Germline CDR1 SQVTM, CDR2 ANQGSEA. This CDR3 spans 15 amino acids. V lost 7 bases to trimming and J lost 5 bases, with 21 bases between them. CDR3 in DNA: TGCAGCGCCGCCCACAGGAACCTCGGAAGAAACACCATATATTTT. This gives the protein CSAAHRNLGRNTIYF.

This clone was recorded once. V gene TRBV27 combines with J gene TRBJ2-2; D gene uncertain. The CDR3 loop spans 14 amino acids. V was clipped by 5 bases and J by 6 bases, with 13 bases between them. Germline-derived CDR1 and CDR2 are MNHEY and SMNVEV (reference sequence). This CDR3 reads CASSLFGMAGELFF. The CDR3 DNA is TGTGCCAGCAGTCTATTTGGGATGGCCGGGGAGCTGTTTTTT.

J is TRBJ2-1 and V is TRBV11-1, with 7 bases matching TRBD1. The CDR3 covers 12 residues. The germline V gene has CDR1 SGHAT and CDR2 FQDESV (reference sequence). V dropped 4 bases and J dropped 7; count of bases not matched to a gene: 1. The CDR3 DNA follows: TGTGCCAGCAGCTCACAGGGGAATGAGCAGTTCTTC. Protein sequence: CASSSQGNEQFF.

The CDR3 sequence is CASSVRSDTDTQYF. The CDR3 nucleotides read TGTGCCAGCAGCGTCCGTAGTGACACAGATACGCAGTATTTT. V gene TRBV9 combines with J gene TRBJ2-3; D is ambiguous. The CDR3 consists of 14 residues. CDR1 and CDR2 from the germline V gene are SGDLS and YYNGEE. V lost 2 bases and J 2 bases, leaving 9 bases between the germline ends.

This chain uses TRBV5-6 with TRBJ2-1; possible D gene TRBD1, 5 bases. The germline gives CDR1 SGHDT, CDR2 YYEEEE. V lost 4 bases, J lost 3 bases, and 14 bases lay in between. CDR3 size: 15 residues. The CDR3 sequence is CASSPLMTVYNEQFF. DNA of the CDR3: TGTGCCAGCAGCCCCCTAATGACAGTCTACAATGAGCAGTTCTTC.

The sample holds one count of this clone. This chain connects TRBV27 to TRBJ2-1; no clear D gene. V was clipped by 4 bases and J by 8 bases, with 12 bases between them. The CDR3 consists of 13 residues. The germline gives CDR1 MNHEY, CDR2 SMNVEV (reference sequence). The CDR3 sequence: CASSWQAADEQFF. The CDR3 DNA is TGTGCCAGCAGTTGGCAGGCCGCGGATGAGCAGTTCTTC.

This clone was detected a few times. V and J are TRBV5-1 and TRBJ2-1; TRBD2 matches at 9 bases. V lost 5 bases, J lost 2 bases, and 5 bases stayed unmatched. CDR1 is SGHRS, CDR2 YFSETQ, per germline. The CDR3 is made up of 15 amino acids. CDR3 loop: CASSSGTSPYNEQFF. The DNA for the CDR3 is TGCGCCAGCAGTTCCGGGACTAGCCCCTACAATGAGCAGTTCTTC.

This chain joins TRBV7-2 and TRBJ2-2, with D possibly being TRBD1 (6 bases). Germline values: CDR1 SGHTA, CDR2 FQGNSA. This CDR3 contains 14 residues. V dropped 2 bases and J dropped 7 bases, with 11 bases sitting between them. This CDR3 is CASSLRGSDGELFF. The CDR3 coding sequence is TGTGCCAGCAGCTTAAGGGGGAGTGACGGGGAGCTGTTTTTT.

This chain connects TRBV7-2 to TRBJ1-2, with D perhaps matching TRBD1 (5 bases). Germline loops: CDR1 SGHTA, CDR2 FQGNSA. Deletions cut 5 bases from V and 2 bases from J, with 15 bases between. The CDR3 is 15 residues long. For the CDR3, the DNA is TGTGCCAGCAGCATTCCTCAGGGCGGAAACTATGGCTACACCTTC. The encoded protein is CASSIPQGGNYGYTF.

This clone has only a few counts. The V and J genes are TRBV7-8 and TRBJ1-2; 10 nucleotides align to TRBD1. The ends lost 0 bases at V and 7 bases at J; junction bases unmatched: 11. The CDR3 is 17 amino acids. Germline CDR1 reads SGHVS; CDR2 reads FQNEAQ. CDR3 nucleotides: TGTGCCAGCAGCTTAGCCCGGGACAGGGGACTGCTGGGTGGCTACACCTTC. Translation gives CASSLARDRGLLGGYTF.

The chain joins TRBV6-6 to TRBJ1-2, with D possibly TRBD1 on 6 matching bases. Germline CDR1 and CDR2: MNHNY and SVGAGI (reference sequence). CDR3 size: 13 residues. The ends were cut back, 5 bases at V and 4 bases at J, with 11 bases in the middle. CDR3 bases: TGTGCCAGCAGTCCACAGGGAACCTATGGCTACACCTTC. Translation: CASSPQGTYGYTF.

This sequence joins TRBV30 and TRBJ1-1; the match to TRBD1 covers 7 bases. CDR3 length equals 14 residues. Trimming removed 1 base from V and 6 bases from J; junction bases left unmatched: 8. CDR1 is GTSNPN and CDR2 is SVGIG in the germline V gene (reference sequence). The CDR3 DNA sequence: TGTGCCTGGAGTGGCAACAGGGGAAGGGCTGAAGCTTTCTTT. This codes for CAWSGNRGRAEAFF.

As to this clone: The sample has other DNA sequences that encode this CDR3 too. V is TRBV29-1 and J is TRBJ2-5, with D perhaps TRBD1 (5 bases). The ends were cut back, 2 bases at V and 5 bases at J, with 9 bases in the middle. CDR3 size: 12 residues. Germline loops: CDR1 SQVTM, CDR2 ANQGSEA. CDR3 bases: TGCAGCGTTGAATCTAGGGGTGAGACCCAGTACTTC. Translation: CSVESRGETQYF.

V is TRBV5-1 and J is TRBJ1-1, with 11 bases fitting TRBD1. This CDR3 region has 14 residues. Losses at the gene ends were 4 bases for V and 4 bases for J; bases not matched to a gene: 3. Germline lookup yields CDR1 SGHRS and CDR2 YFSETQ. The CDR3 reads CASSGQGALTEAFF. CDR3 coding DNA: TGCGCCAGCAGCGGACAGGGGGCTCTCACTGAAGCTTTCTTT.

This chain uses TRBV6-5 with TRBJ2-5, with unresolved D. Per germline, CDR1 MNHEY and CDR2 SVGAGI. The CDR3 runs 14 residues. The V end lost 0 bases, the J end lost 7 bases, and 12 bases lay between the germline ends. CDR3 sequence reads: CASSYSPSIRTQYF. Here the CDR3 DNA reads TGTGCCAGCAGTTACTCGCCCAGCATTCGGACCCAGTACTTC.